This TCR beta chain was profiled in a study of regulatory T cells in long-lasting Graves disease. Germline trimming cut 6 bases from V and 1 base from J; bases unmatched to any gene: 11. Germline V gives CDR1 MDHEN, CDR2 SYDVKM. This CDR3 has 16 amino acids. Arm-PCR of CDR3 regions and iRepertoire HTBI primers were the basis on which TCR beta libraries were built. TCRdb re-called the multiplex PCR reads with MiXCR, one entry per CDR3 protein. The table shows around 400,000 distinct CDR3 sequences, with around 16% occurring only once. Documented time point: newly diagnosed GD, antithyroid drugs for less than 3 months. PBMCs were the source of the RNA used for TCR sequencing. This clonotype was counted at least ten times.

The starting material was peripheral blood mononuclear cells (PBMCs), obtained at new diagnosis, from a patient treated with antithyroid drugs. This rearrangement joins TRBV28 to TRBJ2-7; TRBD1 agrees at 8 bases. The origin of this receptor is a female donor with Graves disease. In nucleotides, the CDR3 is TGTGCCAGCAGGCACAGTAAAGGACAGGGTTCCTACGAGCAGTACTTC. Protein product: CASRHSKGQGSYEQYF.